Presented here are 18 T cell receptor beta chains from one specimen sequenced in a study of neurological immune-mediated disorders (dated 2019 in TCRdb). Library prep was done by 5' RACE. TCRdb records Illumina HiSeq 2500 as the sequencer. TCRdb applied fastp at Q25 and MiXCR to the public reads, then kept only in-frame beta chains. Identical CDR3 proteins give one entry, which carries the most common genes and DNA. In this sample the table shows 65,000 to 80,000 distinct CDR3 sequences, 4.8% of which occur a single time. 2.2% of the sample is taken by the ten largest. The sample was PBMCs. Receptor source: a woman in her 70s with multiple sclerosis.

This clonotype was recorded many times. Written as DNA, the CDR3 is TGTGCCAGCGGTAAGGGGGGGGCCCGCAATCAGCCCCAGCATTTT. Translating it yields CASGKGGARNQPQHF. V usage is TRBV2 and J usage is TRBJ1-5, with D perhaps matching TRBD1 (6 bases). V was clipped by 8 bases and J by 2 bases, with 16 bases between them. The CDR3 totals 15 residues. Per the germline V gene, CDR1 is SNHLY and CDR2 is FYNNEI.

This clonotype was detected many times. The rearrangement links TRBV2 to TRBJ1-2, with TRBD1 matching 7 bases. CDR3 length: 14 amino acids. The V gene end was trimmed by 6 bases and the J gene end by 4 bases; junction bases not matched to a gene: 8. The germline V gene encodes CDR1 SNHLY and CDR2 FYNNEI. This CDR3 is CASRPQGNIYGYTF. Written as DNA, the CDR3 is TGTGCCAGCAGACCACAGGGGAACATCTATGGCTACACCTTC.

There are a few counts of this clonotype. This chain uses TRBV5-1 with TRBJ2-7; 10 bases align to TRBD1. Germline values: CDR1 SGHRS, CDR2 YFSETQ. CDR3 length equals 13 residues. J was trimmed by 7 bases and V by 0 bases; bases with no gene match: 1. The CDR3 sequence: CASSLEGQGEQYF. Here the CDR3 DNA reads TGCGCCAGCAGCTTGGAGGGACAGGGGGAGCAGTACTTC.

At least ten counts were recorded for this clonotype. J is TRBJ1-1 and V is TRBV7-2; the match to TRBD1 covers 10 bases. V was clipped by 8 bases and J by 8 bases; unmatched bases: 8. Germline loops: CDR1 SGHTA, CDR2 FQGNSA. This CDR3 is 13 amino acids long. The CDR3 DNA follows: TGTGCCAGCCACGACAGGGGGCTAGTAGAAGCTTTCTTT. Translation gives CASHDRGLVEAFF.

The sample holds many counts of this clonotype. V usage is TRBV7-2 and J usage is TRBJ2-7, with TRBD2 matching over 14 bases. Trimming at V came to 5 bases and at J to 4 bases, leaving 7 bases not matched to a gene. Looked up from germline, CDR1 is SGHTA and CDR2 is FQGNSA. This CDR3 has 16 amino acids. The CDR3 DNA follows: TGTGCCAGCAGCGCCGGGACTAGCGGGAGTCTTTACGAGCAGTACTTC. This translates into CASSAGTSGSLYEQYF. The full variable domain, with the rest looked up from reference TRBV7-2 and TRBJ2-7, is GAGVSQSPSNKVTEKGKDVELRCDPISGHTALYWYRQSLGQGLEFLIYFQGNSAPDKSGLPSDRFSAERTGGSVSTLTIQRTQQEDSAVYLCASSAGTSGSLYEQYFGPGTRLTVT.

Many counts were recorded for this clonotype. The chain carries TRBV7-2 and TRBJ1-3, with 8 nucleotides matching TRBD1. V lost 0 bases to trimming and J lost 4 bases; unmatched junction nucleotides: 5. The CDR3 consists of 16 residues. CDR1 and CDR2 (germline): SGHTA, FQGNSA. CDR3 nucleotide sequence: TGTGCCAGCAGCTTAGCCGGACAGGGAACGGGAAACACCATATATTTT. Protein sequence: CASSLAGQGTGNTIYF. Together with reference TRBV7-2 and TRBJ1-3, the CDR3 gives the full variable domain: GAGVSQSPSNKVTEKGKDVELRCDPISGHTALYWYRQSLGQGLEFLIYFQGNSAPDKSGLPSDRFSAERTGGSVSTLTIQRTQQEDSAVYLCASSLAGQGTGNTIYFGEGSWLTVV.

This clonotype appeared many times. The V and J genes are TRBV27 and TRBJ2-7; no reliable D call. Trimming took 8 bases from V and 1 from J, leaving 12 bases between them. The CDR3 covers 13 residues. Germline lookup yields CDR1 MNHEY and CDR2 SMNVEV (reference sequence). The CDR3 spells CASWQVSSYEQYF. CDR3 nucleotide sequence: TGTGCCAGCTGGCAGGTTTCTTCCTACGAGCAGTACTTC.

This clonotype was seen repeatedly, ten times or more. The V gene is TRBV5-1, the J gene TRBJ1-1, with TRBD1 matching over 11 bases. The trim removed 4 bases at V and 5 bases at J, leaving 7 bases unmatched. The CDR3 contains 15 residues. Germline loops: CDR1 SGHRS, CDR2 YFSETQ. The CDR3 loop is CASSQGTGGGTEAFF. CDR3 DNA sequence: TGCGCCAGCAGCCAAGGGACAGGGGGAGGAACTGAAGCTTTCTTT.

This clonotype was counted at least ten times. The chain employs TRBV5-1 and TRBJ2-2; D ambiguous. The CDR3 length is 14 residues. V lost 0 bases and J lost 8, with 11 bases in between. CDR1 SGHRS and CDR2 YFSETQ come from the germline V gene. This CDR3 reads CASSLERIGGELFF. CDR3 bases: TGCGCCAGCAGCTTGGAGAGGATTGGAGGGGAGCTGTTTTTT.

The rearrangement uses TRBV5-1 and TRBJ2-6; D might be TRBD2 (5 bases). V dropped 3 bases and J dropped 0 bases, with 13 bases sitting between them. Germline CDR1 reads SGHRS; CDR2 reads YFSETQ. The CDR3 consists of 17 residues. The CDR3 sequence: CASSSGTYSSGANVLTF. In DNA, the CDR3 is TGCGCCAGCAGCTCGGGAACGTACAGCTCTGGGGCCAACGTCCTGACTTTC.

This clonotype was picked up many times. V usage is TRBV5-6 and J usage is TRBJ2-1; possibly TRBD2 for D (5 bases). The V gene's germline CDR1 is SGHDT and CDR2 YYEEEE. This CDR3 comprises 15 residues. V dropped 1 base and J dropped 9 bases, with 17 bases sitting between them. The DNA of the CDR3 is TGTGCCAGCAGCTTGATTCGGCAGGACTCTCCTGAGCAGTTCTTC. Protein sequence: CASSLIRQDSPEQFF.

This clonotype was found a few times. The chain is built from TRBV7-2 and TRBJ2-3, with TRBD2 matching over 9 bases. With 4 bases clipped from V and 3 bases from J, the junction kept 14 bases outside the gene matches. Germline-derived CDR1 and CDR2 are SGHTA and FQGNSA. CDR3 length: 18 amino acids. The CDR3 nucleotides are TGTGCCAGCAGCTCCGATAGCGGGAGAGGGGGTCGGACAGATACGCAGTATTTT. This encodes CASSSDSGRGGRTDTQYF. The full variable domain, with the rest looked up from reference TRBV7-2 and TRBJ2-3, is GAGVSQSPSNKVTEKGKDVELRCDPISGHTALYWYRQSLGQGLEFLIYFQGNSAPDKSGLPSDRFSAERTGGSVSTLTIQRTQQEDSAVYLCASSSDSGRGGRTDTQYFGPGTRLTVL.

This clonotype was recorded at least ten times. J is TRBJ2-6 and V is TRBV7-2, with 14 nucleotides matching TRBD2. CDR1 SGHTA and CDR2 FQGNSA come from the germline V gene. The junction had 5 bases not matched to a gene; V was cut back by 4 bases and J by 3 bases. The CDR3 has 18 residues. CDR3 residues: CASSYGTSGSFGANVLTF. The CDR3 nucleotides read TGTGCCAGCAGCTATGGGACTAGCGGGAGTTTTGGGGCCAACGTCCTGACTTTC.

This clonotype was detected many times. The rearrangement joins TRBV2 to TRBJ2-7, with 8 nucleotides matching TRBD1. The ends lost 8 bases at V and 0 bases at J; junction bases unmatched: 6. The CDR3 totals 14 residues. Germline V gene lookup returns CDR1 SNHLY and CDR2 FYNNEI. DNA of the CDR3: TGTGCCAGCGGGGGGACAGGAAGCTCCTACGAGCAGTACTTC. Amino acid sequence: CASGGTGSSYEQYF.

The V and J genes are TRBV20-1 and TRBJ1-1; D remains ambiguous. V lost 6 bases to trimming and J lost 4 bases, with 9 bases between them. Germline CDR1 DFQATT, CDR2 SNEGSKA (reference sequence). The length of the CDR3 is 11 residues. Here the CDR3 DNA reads TGCAGTGCGCGCTCAAGCACTGAAGCTTTCTTT. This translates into CSARSSTEAFF.

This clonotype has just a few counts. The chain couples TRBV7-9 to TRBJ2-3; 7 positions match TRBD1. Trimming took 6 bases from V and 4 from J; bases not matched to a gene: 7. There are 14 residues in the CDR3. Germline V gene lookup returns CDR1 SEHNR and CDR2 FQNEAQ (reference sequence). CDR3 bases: TGTGCCAGCAGTCAAAGACAGGGCCCAGATACGCAGTATTTT. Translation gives CASSQRQGPDTQYF.

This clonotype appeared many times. The CDR3 bases are TGCAGCGTTGTAGGGACAGAAGCTTTCTTT. It translates to CSVVGTEAFF. The chain recombines TRBV29-1 with TRBJ1-1; TRBD1 might be the D (6 bases). Germline CDR1 and CDR2: SQVTM and ANQGSEA. The CDR3 runs 10 residues. Trimming removed 4 bases at V and 8 bases at J, with 8 bases between. Full variable domain (outside the CDR3, taken from reference TRBV29-1 and TRBJ1-1): SAVISQKPSRDICQRGTSLTIQCQVDSQVTMMFWYRQQPGQSLTLIATANQGSEATYESGFVIDKFPISRPNLTFSTLTVSNMSPEDSSIYLCSVVGTEAFFGQGTRLTVV.

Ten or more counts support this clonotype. CDR3 nucleotides: TGTGCCAGCTCATCCACTTTACAGGATCGCTACGAGCAGTACTTC. It is translated as CASSSTLQDRYEQYF. The chain has TRBV18 and TRBJ2-7; D might be TRBD1 (5 bases). Germline-derived CDR1 and CDR2 are KGHSH and LQKENI. CDR3 length: 15 residues. Trimming stripped 5 bases from V and 3 bases from J, with 17 bases between.